Listed below are T cell receptor beta chains from one sample, sequenced in a study of T cell changes during pregnancy in multiple sclerosis. Data came from immunoSEQ multiplex PCR; TCRdb stores just in-frame clones and leaves some out. The sample yields some 55,000 clones, approximately 92% seen once. The starting material was peripheral blood, obtained after pregnancy. These receptors came from a female donor in good health, enrolled as a control in a pregnancy study. Both conserved end residues are part of each CDR3. D genes are given only for firm matches. Only part of the rows carry a size: once, few, many, or a class if the clone is expanded.

abundance: NA; v_gene: TRBV28; j_gene: TRBJ1-2; d_gene: TRBD1; CDR3nt: TGTGCCAGCAGTTTAGCTCGGACAGGATATGGCTACACCTTC; CDR3aa: CASSLARTGYGYTF
abundance: NA; v_gene: TRBV6-6; j_gene: TRBJ2-3; d_gene: NA; CDR3nt: TGTGCCGGAAAGTCAGGCGGGAGCACAGATACGCAGTATTTT; CDR3aa: CAGKSGGSTDTQYF
abundance: NA; v_gene: TRBV18; j_gene: TRBJ1-4; d_gene: NA; CDR3nt: TGTGCCAGCTCACCACCATTTGGAACAGGGTTGAAAGAAAAACTGTTTTTT; CDR3aa: CASSPPFGTGLKEKLFF
abundance: NA; v_gene: TRBV19; j_gene: TRBJ1-2; d_gene: NA; CDR3nt: TGTGCCAGTAGTATAGTCGCAGCGGGCTCCGGACCCTACACCTTC; CDR3aa: CASSIVAAGSGPYTF
abundance: NA; v_gene: TRBV18; j_gene: TRBJ2-2; d_gene: NA; CDR3nt: TGTGCCAGCTCACCAGGAGGGGACCGCGGCGGGGAGCTGTTTTTT; CDR3aa: CASSPGGDRGGELFF
abundance: NA; v_gene: TRBV6-1; j_gene: TRBJ1-1; d_gene: NA; CDR3nt: TGTGCCAGCAGTGAAGAGGTACAGGCAGACACTGAAGCTTTCTTT; CDR3aa: CASSEEVQADTEAFF
abundance: NA; v_gene: TRBV11-3; j_gene: TRBJ2-1; d_gene: TRBD2; CDR3nt: TGTGCCAGCAGCGCCTCACTAGCGGGGTTCAAGTTCTTC; CDR3aa: CASSASLAGFKFF
abundance: NA; v_gene: TRBV5-4; j_gene: TRBJ2-7; d_gene: NA; CDR3nt: TGTGCCAGCAGCTTGGGGGCCGACGACGAGCAGTACTTC; CDR3aa: CASSLGADDEQYF
abundance: NA; v_gene: TRBV6-1; j_gene: TRBJ1-4; d_gene: NA; CDR3nt: TGTGCCAGCAGTGGGGTAGTTGGCGGCCTAAAACTGTTTTTT; CDR3aa: CASSGVVGGLKLFF
abundance: NA; v_gene: TRBV7-7; j_gene: TRBJ2-5; d_gene: NA; CDR3nt: TGTGCTAGCAGTTATACCGGGTCTCCGGGGGAGACCCAGTACTTC; CDR3aa: CASSYTGSPGETQYF
abundance: NA; v_gene: TRBV27; j_gene: TRBJ2-1; d_gene: NA; CDR3nt: TGTGCCAGCAAGCGGGTGTCGAGCTCCTACAATGAGCAGTTCTTC; CDR3aa: CASKRVSSSYNEQFF
abundance: once; v_gene: TRBV5-1; j_gene: TRBJ2-3; d_gene: TRBD1; CDR3nt: TGCGCCAGCAGCTTGGACAGGGGACGCACAGATACGCAGTATTTT; CDR3aa: CASSLDRGRTDTQYF
abundance: NA; v_gene: TRBV18; j_gene: TRBJ2-7; d_gene: NA; CDR3nt: TGTGCCAGCTCACCACCTAGCATGAGCTCCTACGAGCAGTACTTC; CDR3aa: CASSPPSMSSYEQYF
abundance: once; v_gene: TRBV5-1; j_gene: TRBJ2-1; d_gene: NA; CDR3nt: TGCGCCAGCAGCTGGCGGGCGTGGGGGCGAGTCGGTGAGCAGTTCTTC; CDR3aa: CASSWRAWGRVGEQFF
abundance: NA; v_gene: TRBV19; j_gene: TRBJ2-7; d_gene: TRBD1; CDR3nt: TGTGCCAGTAGTAACCGGGACAGGGTGTACGAGCAGTACTTC; CDR3aa: CASSNRDRVYEQYF
abundance: NA; v_gene: TRBV10-3; j_gene: TRBJ2-7; d_gene: TRBD2; CDR3nt: TGTGCCATCAGGAGGACTAGCGGGAGGAATCACGAGCAGTACTTC; CDR3aa: CAIRRTSGRNHEQYF
abundance: NA; v_gene: TRBV16; j_gene: TRBJ2-7; d_gene: TRBD1; CDR3nt: TGTGCCAGCAGCCCGGGACAGGTTTACGAGCAGTACTTC; CDR3aa: CASSPGQVYEQYF
abundance: NA; v_gene: TRBV2; j_gene: TRBJ2-3; d_gene: TRBD2; CDR3nt: TGTGCCAGCAGTCCGACTAGCGGGAGGGCCACAGATACGCAGTATTTT; CDR3aa: CASSPTSGRATDTQYF
abundance: NA; v_gene: TRBV5-4; j_gene: TRBJ2-1; d_gene: TRBD2; CDR3nt: TGTGCCAGCAGCAAGGGACTAGCCCCGAATGAGCAGTTCTTC; CDR3aa: CASSKGLAPNEQFF
abundance: NA; v_gene: TRBV14; j_gene: TRBJ1-4; d_gene: NA; CDR3nt: TGTGCCAGCAGCTGGGGGCTTGCTAATGAAAAACTGTTTTTT; CDR3aa: CASSWGLANEKLFF
abundance: NA; v_gene: TRBV5-5; j_gene: TRBJ1-1; d_gene: NA; CDR3nt: TGTGCCAGCAGCTTGGTCGGGGACATGAACACTGAAGCTTTCTTT; CDR3aa: CASSLVGDMNTEAFF
abundance: NA; v_gene: TRBV23-1; j_gene: TRBJ2-2; d_gene: TRBD2; CDR3nt: TGCGCCAGCAGTAACCCGGGGGGATCGAACACCGGGGAGCTGTTTTTT; CDR3aa: CASSNPGGSNTGELFF
abundance: NA; v_gene: TRBV10-2; j_gene: TRBJ2-5; d_gene: TRBD2; CDR3nt: TGCGCCAGCAGTGAGAGCGGGGGGCGCCAAGAGACCCAGTACTTC; CDR3aa: CASSESGGRQETQYF
abundance: NA; v_gene: TRBV7-8; j_gene: TRBJ2-3; d_gene: TRBD2; CDR3nt: TGTGCCAGCAGCTTACTCGTGGGGGGGAACTCAGATACGCAGTATTTT; CDR3aa: CASSLLVGGNSDTQYF
abundance: NA; v_gene: TRBV28; j_gene: TRBJ1-1; d_gene: TRBD1; CDR3nt: TGTGCCAGCAGTACCACCGGGACAGGGAAGGCTGAAGCTTTCTTT; CDR3aa: CASSTTGTGKAEAFF
abundance: NA; v_gene: TRBV2; j_gene: TRBJ1-2; d_gene: TRBD1; CDR3nt: TGTGCCAGAAAGACAGGGTCGGGGGTATCGAGTGGCTACACCTTC; CDR3aa: CARKTGSGVSSGYTF
abundance: NA; v_gene: TRBV6-5; j_gene: TRBJ1-4; d_gene: TRBD1; CDR3nt: TGTGCCAGCAGGTTGGGACAGGGCAACGAAAAACTGTTTTTT; CDR3aa: CASRLGQGNEKLFF